The clone carrying this T cell receptor (beta chain) occurred a few times. TCRdb's table, derived via immunoSEQ multiplex PCR, lists solely in-frame clones and lacks some. The table has about 180,000 clones, roughly three quarters seen once; the top ten hold about 10%. This record comes from a study of blood T cell repertoires in COVID-19. The V and J ends lost 4 bases and 0 bases, in that order; junction bases with no gene match: 9. This CDR3 has 17 amino acids. Germline values: CDR1 SGDLS, CDR2 YYNGEE. The TCR was taken from a woman of 80 years or more with COVID-19, enrolled during active disease. The source material was peripheral blood. The chain is built from TRBV9 and TRBJ2-2; 7 bases are shared with TRBD1. The CDR3 bases are TGTGCCAGCAGCACGAGCAGGGGGAAGGCGAACACCGGGGAGCTGTTTTTT. It encodes CASSTSRGKANTGELFF.